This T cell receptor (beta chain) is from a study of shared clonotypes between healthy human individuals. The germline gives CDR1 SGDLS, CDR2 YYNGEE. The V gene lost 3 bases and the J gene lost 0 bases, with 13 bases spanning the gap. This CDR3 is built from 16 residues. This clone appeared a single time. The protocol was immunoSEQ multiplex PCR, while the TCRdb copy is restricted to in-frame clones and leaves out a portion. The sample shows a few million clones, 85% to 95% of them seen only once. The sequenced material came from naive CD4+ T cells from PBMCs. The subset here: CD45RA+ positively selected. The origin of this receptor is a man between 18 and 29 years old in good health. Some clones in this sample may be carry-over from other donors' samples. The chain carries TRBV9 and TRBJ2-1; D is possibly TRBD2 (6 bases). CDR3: CASSADLANSYNEQFF. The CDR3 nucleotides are TGTGCCAGCAGCGCCGACCTAGCGAACTCCTACAATGAGCAGTTCTTC.